A single sample gave rise to the 15 T cell receptor beta chains below, sequenced in a study of PD-1 blockade in classical Hodgkin lymphoma. Libraries were prepared by immunoSEQ multiplex PCR; TCRdb keeps only in-frame clonotypes and omits some of them. The sample has about 90,000 clones, 83% seen once. Time point noted: cycle 4 day 1 (C4D1), after five to seven weeks of nivolumab. Every patient relapsed after autologous stem cell transplantation, and brentuximab vedotin exposure varied. The source was peripheral blood mononuclear cells (PBMCs), collected before the fourth cycle of nivolumab. These receptors came from a human donor with classical Hodgkin lymphoma.

The chain carries TRBV9 and TRBJ1-4; D is unresolved. This CDR3 comprises 13 residues. Per germline, CDR1 SGDLS and CDR2 YYNGEE. V was clipped by 6 bases and J by 7 bases, with 13 bases between them. This CDR3 is CASTRTDGEKLFF. The CDR3 nucleotides are TGTGCCAGCACCCGAACGGATGGTGAAAAACTGTTTTTT.

V gene TRBV5-4 combines with J gene TRBJ2-7; tentative D call: TRBD1 (6 bases). CDR1 and CDR2 from the germline V gene are SGHNT and YYREEE (reference sequence). Trimming took 3 bases from V and 3 from J, leaving 10 bases between them. The CDR3 totals 13 residues. As DNA, the CDR3 is TGTGCCAGCAGCTCTGGACAGTACTACGAGCAGTACTTC. Amino acids: CASSSGQYYEQYF.

This chain joins TRBV7-2 and TRBJ2-3, with D possibly being TRBD1 or TRBD2 (5 bases each). Trimming took off 1 base at V and 2 bases at J, with 13 bases between the two ends. This CDR3 contains 16 residues. Per germline, CDR1 SGHTA and CDR2 FQGNSA. Here the CDR3 DNA reads TGTGCCAGCAGCTTAGTGGTCGGGGCCTCCACAGATACGCAGTATTTT. Translated: CASSLVVGASTDTQYF. The full variable domain, its missing parts supplied by reference TRBV7-2 and TRBJ2-3, is GAGVSQSPSNKVTEKGKDVELRCDPISGHTALYWYRQSLGQGLEFLIYFQGNSAPDKSGLPSDRFSAERTGGSVSTLTIQRTQQEDSAVYLCASSLVVGASTDTQYFGPGTRLTVL.

This clone has only a few counts. The V and J genes are TRBV9 and TRBJ2-5; 10 nucleotides line up with TRBD2. Per the germline V gene, CDR1 is SGDLS and CDR2 is YYNGEE. There are 14 residues in the CDR3. V shed 3 bases and J 7 bases; nucleotides not matched to a gene: 6. Here the CDR3 reads CASSAQREGGTQYF. CDR3 sequence (DNA): TGTGCCAGCAGCGCCCAGCGGGAGGGGGGGACCCAGTACTTC. The variable domain in full, completed from reference TRBV9 and TRBJ2-5, reads DSGVTQTPKHLITATGQRVTLRCSPRSGDLSVYWYQQSLDQGLQFLIQYYNGEERAKGNILERFSAQQFPDLHSELNLSSLELGDSALYFCASSAQREGGTQYFGPGTRLLVL.

This chain links TRBV10-3 with TRBJ2-2; no firm D call. The CDR3 consists of 11 residues. V shed 7 bases and J shed 3 bases, with 3 bases lying between them. Per germline, CDR1 ENHRY and CDR2 SYGVKD. In nucleotides, the CDR3 is TGTGCCATCAAGGACACCGGGGAGCTGTTTTTT. Its translation: CAIKDTGELFF.

This clone showed up just once. The chain has TRBV7-9 and TRBJ2-5; D perhaps matches TRBD2 (6 bases). Germline V gene data show CDR1 as SEHNR and CDR2 as FQNEAQ (reference sequence). V lost 4 bases to trimming and J lost 4 bases, with 16 bases between them. CDR3 length equals 15 residues. The CDR3 DNA follows: TGTGCCAGCAGCTCTCCAGTCGGAGCGGGAGAGACCCAGTACTTC. It encodes CASSSPVGAGETQYF.

The chain links TRBV5-1 to TRBJ2-1; tentatively, D is TRBD2 (7 bases). This CDR3 comprises 14 residues. Trimming removed 0 bases at V and 8 bases at J, with 12 bases between. CDR1 and CDR2 from the germline V gene are SGHRS and YFSETQ. The CDR3 sequence is CASSLGSGGHEQFF. In nucleotides, the CDR3 is TGCGCCAGCAGCTTGGGGTCGGGGGGCCATGAGCAGTTCTTC.

This clone was detected once. The chain combines TRBV10-3 with TRBJ1-1, with D uncertain. The CDR3 length is 13 residues. Germline CDR1 ENHRY, CDR2 SYGVKD. The V and J ends lost 6 bases and 1 base respectively, with 9 bases between them. CDR3 DNA: TGTGCCATCAGACAGAGTCCGAACACTGAAGCTTTCTTT. This gives the protein CAIRQSPNTEAFF.

The rearrangement links TRBV21-1 to TRBJ1-4; no check of the table's D call, TRBD1, against the DNA was made. TRBV21-1 is a documented pseudogene. This CDR3 is built from 14 residues. The CDR3 DNA reads TGTGCCAACTGTACCGGGACAGGGGATGAAAAACTGTTTTTT. Amino acid sequence: CANCTGTGDEKLFF.

The rearrangement joins TRBV10-1 to TRBJ2-5, with 7 bases identical to TRBD1. The CDR3 runs 14 residues. J was trimmed by 2 bases and V by 6 bases; bases with no gene match: 6. Per germline, CDR1 WNHNN and CDR2 SYGVQD (reference sequence). In nucleotides, the CDR3 is TGCGCCAGCAGCCGGACAGGAACACAAGAGACCCAGTACTTC. It translates to CASSRTGTQETQYF.

This clone was detected once. V gene TRBV7-6 combines with J gene TRBJ2-7, with D maybe TRBD2 (7 bases). The germline V and J ends were trimmed by 5 bases and 0 bases, with 14 bases remaining between them. The CDR3 sequence is 15 residues long. Germline CDR1 SGHVS, CDR2 FNYEAQ. For the CDR3, the DNA is TGTGCCAGCAGCATGGGAGGGGGGAGCTCCTACGAGCAGTACTTC. Translated, it gives CASSMGGGSSYEQYF.

On this clone: The same CDR3 arises from other DNA sequences in this sample as well. J is TRBJ2-7 and V is TRBV29-1; D may match TRBD1 or TRBD2 (6 bases each). This CDR3 is built from 15 residues. V dropped 1 base and J dropped 1 base, with 14 bases sitting between them. Germline V gene lookup returns CDR1 SQVTM and CDR2 ANQGSEA. CDR3 in DNA: TGCAGCGTTGAAGCTATACAGGGAGGATCCTACGAGCAGTACTTC. Translation gives CSVEAIQGGSYEQYF.

CDR3 nucleotide sequence: TGTGCCATCAGTGACGGGGGAAATCAGCCCCAGCATTTT. Translating it yields CAISDGGNQPQHF. V usage is TRBV10-3 and J usage is TRBJ1-5; D perhaps matches TRBD1 (5 bases). V shed 3 bases and J shed 4 bases, with 7 bases lying between them. The length of the CDR3 is 13 residues. The germline gives CDR1 ENHRY, CDR2 SYGVKD.

About this clone: Other DNA sequences in the sample encode the same CDR3. This sequence joins TRBV5-6 and TRBJ1-1; 7 positions agree with TRBD1. The CDR3 loop spans 13 amino acids. In germline, CDR1 is SGHDT, CDR2 YYEEEE. J was trimmed by 5 bases and V by 3 bases; bases with no gene match: 4. The CDR3 sequence: CASSSTGRTEAFF. The CDR3 DNA sequence: TGTGCCAGCAGCTCGACAGGGAGGACTGAAGCTTTCTTT.

V is TRBV28 and J is TRBJ1-2; D perhaps matches TRBD1 (5 bases). V lost 5 bases to trimming and J lost 4 bases, with 17 bases between them. The CDR3 has 15 amino acids. Germline V lookup: CDR1 MDHEN, CDR2 SYDVKM. CDR3 nucleotides: TGTGCCAGCAGTCCTCCGGGACGTAGCTTCTATGGCTACACCTTC. This encodes CASSPPGRSFYGYTF.